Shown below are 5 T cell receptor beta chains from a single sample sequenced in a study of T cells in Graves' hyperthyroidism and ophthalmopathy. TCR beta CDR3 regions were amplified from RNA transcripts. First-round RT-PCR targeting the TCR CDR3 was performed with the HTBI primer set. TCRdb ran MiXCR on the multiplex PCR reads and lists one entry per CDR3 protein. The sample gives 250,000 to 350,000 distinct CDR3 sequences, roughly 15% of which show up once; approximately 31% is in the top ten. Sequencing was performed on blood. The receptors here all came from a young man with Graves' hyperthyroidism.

The CDR3 DNA follows: TGCAGTGCTAGGGGAAACTCAGCGCCGTTCTTC. Its translation is CSARGNSAPFF. This chain uses TRBV20-1 with TRBJ2-1; D gene unclear. CDR1 and CDR2 (germline): DFQATT, SNEGSKA (reference sequence). The V end was cut by 3 bases, the J end by 15 bases, with 15 bases between. CDR3 length: 11 amino acids.

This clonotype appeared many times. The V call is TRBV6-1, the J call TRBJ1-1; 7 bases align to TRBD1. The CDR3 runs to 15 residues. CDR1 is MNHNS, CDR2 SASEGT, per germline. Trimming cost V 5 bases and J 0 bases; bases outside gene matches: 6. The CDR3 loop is CASSPRTGLNTEAFF. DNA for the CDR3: TGTGCCAGCAGTCCTAGGACAGGACTGAACACTGAAGCTTTCTTT.

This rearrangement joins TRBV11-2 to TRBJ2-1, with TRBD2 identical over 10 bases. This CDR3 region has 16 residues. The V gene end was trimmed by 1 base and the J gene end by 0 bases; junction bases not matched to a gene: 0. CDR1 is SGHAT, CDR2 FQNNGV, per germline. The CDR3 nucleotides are TGTGCCAGCAGCTTAGGGACTAGCGGCTCCTACAATGAGCAGTTCTTC. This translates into CASSLGTSGSYNEQFF.

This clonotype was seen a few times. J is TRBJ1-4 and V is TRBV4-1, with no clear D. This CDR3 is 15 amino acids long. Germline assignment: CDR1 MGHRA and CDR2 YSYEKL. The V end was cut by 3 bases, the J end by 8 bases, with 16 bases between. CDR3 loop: CASSQFLKGGEKLFF. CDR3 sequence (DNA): TGCGCCAGCAGCCAGTTTTTGAAGGGAGGCGAAAAACTGTTTTTT.

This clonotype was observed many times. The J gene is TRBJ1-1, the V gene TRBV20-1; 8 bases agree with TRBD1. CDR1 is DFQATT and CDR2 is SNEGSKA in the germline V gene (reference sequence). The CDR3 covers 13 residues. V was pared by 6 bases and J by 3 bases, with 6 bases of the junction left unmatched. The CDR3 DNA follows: TGCAGTGCGGGCCAGGGGGCGGACACTGAAGCTTTCTTT. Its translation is CSAGQGADTEAFF.